The clone carrying this T cell receptor (beta chain) occurred many times. Its target is unknown. The data were obtained in a study of T cell repertoires in cytomegalovirus infection. About the research overall: Both a matching HLA type and CMV infection were indicated by public TCR beta signatures.

Regarding the study as a whole: What dominated the ex vivo response were HLA-C-restricted CMV-specific TCR beta clonotypes.

TCRdb fed the reads into MiXCR, producing one record per CDR3 protein. The sample carries 500,000 to 600,000 distinct CDR3 sequences, approximately 16% recorded once. Sequencing was done on a sample of CD8+ T cells from PBMCs. This sequence was found in a human donor in good health (CMV status not recorded). Some clones in this sample may be carry-over from other donors' samples.

CDR3 loop: CASSGQDGLGTEAFF. CDR3 in DNA: TGTGCCAGCAGCGGGCAGGACGGATTGGGCACTGAAGCTTTCTTT. This chain connects TRBV7-8 to TRBJ1-1, with D uncertain. With 5 bases removed from V and 4 bases from J, the gap between germline ends came to 17 bases. The germline V gene has CDR1 SGHVS and CDR2 FQNEAQ. The CDR3 has 15 residues.